These T cell receptor beta chains were read from a single sample in a study of PD-1 blockade in classical Hodgkin lymphoma. Method: immunoSEQ multiplex PCR; TCRdb's copy keeps in-frame clones and lacks some. The data show 130,000 to 150,000 clones, with about 78% seen just once and 7.5% to 9.5% held by the top ten. The sequencing used peripheral blood mononuclear cells (PBMCs), collected before the second cycle of nivolumab. The source is a human donor with classical Hodgkin lymphoma. CDR3s include the opening cysteine and the closing phenylalanine or tryptophan. The D gene is left open where the match is weak. Clone size is shown for a subset of rows, as once, few, many or a class of expanded clone.

D gene | clone size | J gene | V gene | CDR3 protein | CDR3 DNA
- | - | TRBJ2-1 | TRBV7-7 | CASSLEVGAGQLFF | TGTGCTAGCAGCTTAGAAGTGGGGGCGGGACAACTGTTCTTC
TRBD1 | - | TRBJ1-4 | TRBV10-3 | CAISESRGQGREKLFF | TGTGCCATCAGTGAGTCGCGAGGACAGGGACGTGAAAAACTGTTTTTT
- | - | TRBJ2-7 | TRBV9 | CASSVGPGAPYEQYF | TGTGCCAGCAGCGTTGGTCCAGGGGCCCCCTACGAGCAGTACTTC
- | - | TRBJ1-4 | TRBV6-1 | CASSDGGFNEKLFF | TGTGCCAGCAGTGACGGTGGGTTTAATGAAAAACTGTTTTTT
TRBD2 | - | TRBJ2-3 | TRBV13 | CASSRGGFRASGRTDTQYF | TGTGCCAGCAGCAGGGGGGGTTTTAGGGCTAGCGGGAGAACAGATACGCAGTATTTT
TRBD2 | - | TRBJ2-7 | TRBV29-1 | CSVSSGGLFEQYF | TGCAGCGTCTCTAGCGGGGGGCTTTTCGAGCAGTACTTC
TRBD1 | few | TRBJ2-7 | TRBV18 | CASSSTGAYEQYF | TGTGCCAGCTCGTCCACAGGGGCCTACGAGCAGTACTTC
- | - | TRBJ2-3 | TRBV27 | CASKKRVRGEDTQYF | TGTGCCAGCAAAAAACGGGTGCGGGGTGAAGATACGCAGTATTTT
- | once | TRBJ1-2 | TRBV30 | CAWSVKGSYGYTF | TGTGCCTGGAGTGTGAAGGGGTCCTATGGCTACACCTTC
- | - | TRBJ1-1 | TRBV5-5 | CASSSDRWGNTEAFF | TGTGCCAGCAGCTCCGATCGTTGGGGGAACACTGAAGCTTTCTTT
TRBD1 | - | TRBJ2-7 | TRBV25-1 | CASRRGQSYEQYF | TGTGCCAGCCGCCGGGGACAGTCCTACGAGCAGTACTTC
TRBD1 | - | TRBJ1-4 | TRBV2 | CASTRTGGSNEKLFF | TGTGCCAGCACTCGGACAGGAGGGTCAAATGAAAAACTGTTTTTT
TRBD2 | - | TRBJ2-1 | TRBV7-7 | CASSLSGRDSNEQFF | TGTGCCAGCAGCTTGAGCGGGAGGGACAGCAATGAGCAGTTCTTC
- | - | TRBJ1-6 | TRBV11-3 | CASSLGGRAPLHF | TGTGCCAGCAGCTTGGGGGGTAGGGCACCCCTCCACTTT
- | - | TRBJ1-3 | TRBV7-8 | CASSLEPGFGNTIYF | TGTGCCAGCAGCTTAGAACCGGGGTTTGGAAACACCATATATTTT
- | few | TRBJ1-2 | TRBV10-3 | CAIKGSAYGYTF | TGTGCCATCAAGGGCAGCGCCTATGGCTACACCTTC
TRBD1 | - | TRBJ2-1 | TRBV2 | CASSRQGAGNEQFF | TGTGCCAGCAGTCGACAGGGGGCCGGCAATGAGCAGTTCTTC